These T cell receptor beta chains were read from a single sample in a study of blood T cell repertoires in COVID-19. Only in-frame clones appear in the TCRdb table, and some are missing; sequencing was by immunoSEQ multiplex PCR. This table has hundreds of thousands of clones, approximately 85% appearing once. The material sequenced was PBMCs or T cells enriched from blood (not recorded which). The receptor set was obtained from a woman aged 30 to 39 who had recovered from COVID-19. The CDR3 runs from the conserved cysteine through the conserved F or W. The order of the fields is clone size, V gene, D gene, J gene, CDR3 DNA, CDR3 protein. The D gene is left open where the match is weak. Size tells how often a clone was seen (once, few, many) or the class of an expanded clone, and some rows leave it out.

-	TRBV7-9	TRBD1	TRBJ1-1	TGTGCCAGCAGCTTGGAGACAGGGATCGGAACTGAAGCTTTCTTT	CASSLETGIGTEAFF
-	TRBV5-1	-	TRBJ1-1	TGCGCCAGCAGCCTGTTCGCGTCGGGGACTGAAGCTTTCTTT	CASSLFASGTEAFF
-	TRBV19	-	TRBJ1-1	TGTGCCAGTAGTATGAGGGGGAGAAGGGACACTGAAGCTTTCTTT	CASSMRGRRDTEAFF
once	TRBV5-1	-	TRBJ2-3	TGCGCCAGCAATCCCTCGCAGTCAGATACGCAGTATTTT	CASNPSQSDTQYF
few	TRBV7-2	-	TRBJ1-2	TGTGCCAGCAGCTTAGTTACGGTAGCTAACTATGGCTACACCTTC	CASSLVTVANYGYTF
-	TRBV7-9	-	TRBJ1-1	TGTGCCAGCAGTTCTTTCGACGGGGAAGCTTTCTTT	CASSSFDGEAFF
-	TRBV10-2	TRBD1	TRBJ1-1	TGCGCCAGCAGTATAGTCCTCCTCCTCCGGGACAGTTCCACTGAAGCTTTCTTT	CASSIVLLLRDSSTEAFF
-	TRBV27	TRBD1	TRBJ1-1	TGTGCCAGCAGTCCGGGACAGATTTTCACGGGGAAGACTGAAGCTTTCTTT	CASSPGQIFTGKTEAFF
-	TRBV7-2	-	TRBJ1-2	TGTGCCAGCAGTAATAGGGGCTCCCGAATCCGTACCTTC	CASSNRGSRIRTF
-	TRBV4-1	-	TRBJ2-1	TGCGCCAGCAGCCAATGGTCCGGGACATCGTTTAATGAGCAGTTCTTC	CASSQWSGTSFNEQFF
-	TRBV6-5	-	TRBJ1-5	TGTGCCAGCAGGACCAGGGGCGGAGGCAATCAGCCCCAGCATTTT	CASRTRGGGNQPQHF
-	TRBV24-1	-	TRBJ1-2	TGTGCCACCAGTGATTTTTCGGGGCGGGGTGGCTACACCTTC	CATSDFSGRGGYTF
-	TRBV11-2	TRBD2	TRBJ2-5	TGTGCCAGCAGCCTATACCAGCGGGGGGGACAAGAGACCCAGTACTTC	CASSLYQRGGQETQYF
-	TRBV11-2	TRBD1	TRBJ1-4	TGTGCCAGCAGCACTGTCCCGGGACAGGGTGGTAATGAAAAACTGTTTTTT	CASSTVPGQGGNEKLFF
-	TRBV12-3/TRBV12-4	-	TRBJ1-2	TGTGCCAGCAGTTTAGCGCGGTCAGGAGGGACCTTC	CASSLARSGGTF
-	TRBV2	TRBD1	TRBJ1-5	TGTGCCAGCAGCGACCGACAGGGGGGCAGACAGCCCCAGCATTTT	CASSDRQGGRQPQHF
-	TRBV30	TRBD1	TRBJ1-2	TGTGCCGGGCGGGACAGGGAGTTTCTACGTCTCGGCTACACCTTC	CAGRDREFLRLGYTF
-	TRBV7-6	TRBD2	TRBJ2-5	TGTGCCAGCAGTCAGACTAGCGGGGGACACCTAGAGACCCAGTACTTC	CASSQTSGGHLETQYF
-	TRBV27	TRBD1	TRBJ1-5	TGTGCCAGCAGTGGTGGGACAGGGGGCAATCAGCCCCAGCATTTT	CASSGGTGGNQPQHF
-	TRBV7-2	TRBD1	TRBJ1-2	TGTGCCAGCAGCCGGGACAGAAACAACTATGGCTACACCTTC	CASSRDRNNYGYTF
-	TRBV7-3	TRBD2	TRBJ2-1	TGTGCCAGCAGCTTAGCGGGGGGAACATACAATGAGCAGTTCTTC	CASSLAGGTYNEQFF
-	TRBV18	-	TRBJ1-1	TGTGCCAGCTCACCACCGAGTGGGTCAGAGGGAGGCACTGAAGCTTTCTTT	CASSPPSGSEGGTEAFF
-	TRBV18	-	TRBJ2-3	TGTGCCAGCTCACCCATCGACAGTTCCTACACAGATACGCAGTATTTT	CASSPIDSSYTDTQYF
-	TRBV9	TRBD1	TRBJ2-1	TGTGCCAGCACCCTCGGCGAGACAGGGATACACAATGAGCAGTTCTTC	CASTLGETGIHNEQFF
once	TRBV10-3	-	TRBJ1-2	TGTGCCATCAGTGAGACAGGCAACTATGGCTACACCTTC	CAISETGNYGYTF
-	TRBV7-3	TRBD2	TRBJ2-7	TGTGCCAGCAGCTTTAGCGGCAGCGGGAGGGAGCAGTACTTC	CASSFSGSGREQYF
-	TRBV9	TRBD1	TRBJ1-1	TGTGCCAGCAGTAGCGGACAGGGGCTGATCACTGAAGCTTTCTTT	CASSSGQGLITEAFF
-	TRBV6-2/TRBV6-3	-	TRBJ1-2	TGTGCCAGCAGTTTTCAAAACAGCTATGGCTACACCTTC	CASSFQNSYGYTF
once	TRBV2	-	TRBJ1-6	TGTGCCAGCAGTGGTGACAAGCTCCACTTT	CASSGDKLHF
-	TRBV2	-	TRBJ2-1	TGTGCCACAACAGCCTACAATGAGCAGTTCTTC	CATTAYNEQFF
-	TRBV14	TRBD2	TRBJ2-1	TGTGCCAGCAGCCAAGGGCTAGCGGGTATCGATGAGCAGTTCTTC	CASSQGLAGIDEQFF
-	TRBV4-3	-	TRBJ1-1	TGCGCCAGCAGGGGCCGACCGACCTTCGAAGCTTTCTTT	CASRGRPTFEAFF
-	TRBV9	TRBD1	TRBJ1-3	TGTGCCAGCAGCGTCTTTGACAGGGCTAGGTCCGGAAACACCATATATTTT	CASSVFDRARSGNTIYF
-	TRBV10-3	-	TRBJ2-5	TGTGCCATCAGCTTCAGGTCAGGACAAGAGACCCAGTACTTC	CAISFRSGQETQYF
-	TRBV19	-	TRBJ2-7	TGTGCCAGTAGTACGAAAGGACACTCCTACGAGCAGTACTTC	CASSTKGHSYEQYF
-	TRBV7-9	-	TRBJ1-1	TGTGCCAGCAGCTTAGCGCGAGTGGACACTGAAGCTTTCTTT	CASSLARVDTEAFF
-	TRBV7-2	-	TRBJ1-2	TGTGCCAGCAGCTTAGAGAGGGCCGGCAACTATGGCTACACCTTC	CASSLERAGNYGYTF
-	TRBV5-1	-	TRBJ2-7	TGCGCCAGCAGCCAAACCCCCGACAGGCTCTACGAGCAGTACTTC	CASSQTPDRLYEQYF
-	TRBV6-2/TRBV6-3	TRBD2	TRBJ2-3	TGTGCCAGCAGTTACTCGGGACTAGTAGACGCCCCGCGCACAGATACGCAGTATTTT	CASSYSGLVDAPRTDTQYF
-	TRBV5-1	TRBD1	TRBJ1-3	TGCGCCAGCAGCTTGGGGACAGGGGGCTCTGGAAACACCATATATTTT	CASSLGTGGSGNTIYF
-	TRBV7-8	TRBD2	TRBJ2-1	TGTGCCAGCAGCCCACTAGCGGGACGATACAATGAGCAGTTCTTC	CASSPLAGRYNEQFF
-	TRBV10-2	-	TRBJ1-1	TGCGCCAGCAGTGAGGGTGTACGAGTTGGGGGGACTGAAGCTTTCTTT	CASSEGVRVGGTEAFF
-	TRBV18	-	TRBJ1-2	TGTGCCAGCTCATCCCTTAGCGGGTCTAACTATGGCTACACCTTC	CASSSLSGSNYGYTF
-	TRBV5-4	TRBD2	TRBJ2-5	TGTGCCAGCAGCTTGGCCGGGACTAGGAGTGTTGAGACCCAGTACTTC	CASSLAGTRSVETQYF
-	TRBV24-1	TRBD1	TRBJ2-2	TGTGCCACACAGGGGGCTGTGAGCACCGGGGAGCTGTTTTTT	CATQGAVSTGELFF
-	TRBV11-3	TRBD2	TRBJ2-1	TGTGCCAGCAGCATACGTAGGACTAGCGGGGGCGAGGGCAATGAGCAGTTCTTC	CASSIRRTSGGEGNEQFF
-	TRBV29-1	TRBD1	TRBJ1-5	TGCAGCGCCACCCGGCTGGACAGGATTAGCAATCAGCCCCAGCATTTT	CSATRLDRISNQPQHF
-	TRBV5-1	-	TRBJ1-1	TGCGCCAGCAGCTTGGCCCCCTTAAGAGCAGCTTTCTTT	CASSLAPLRAAFF
-	TRBV5-1	-	TRBJ1-3	TGCGCCAGCAGCTTGGTCGGGAGCTCTGGAAACACCATATATTTT	CASSLVGSSGNTIYF
-	TRBV4-2	-	TRBJ1-3	TGTGCCAGCACCACAAGTGGGGGGGCAGGAAACACCATATATTTT	CASTTSGGAGNTIYF
-	TRBV27	TRBD1	TRBJ1-4	TGTGCCAGCAGCCTGGATGGACAGGGGAAGAGAATTAATGAAAAACTGTTTTTT	CASSLDGQGKRINEKLFF
-	TRBV9	TRBD2	TRBJ2-3	TGTGCCAGCAGCGTCAGCGGGGGGTGGGATACGCAGTATTTT	CASSVSGGWDTQYF